The 12 T cell receptor beta chains below come from one sample, sequenced in a study of T-cell memory formation after mild COVID-19. TCRdb ran MiXCR on the 5' RACE reads and lists one entry per CDR3 protein. The table includes hundreds of thousands of distinct CDR3 sequences, approximately 19% detected once. Sample: PBMCs or a T cell subset sorted from them (not recorded which). The receptor set was obtained from an adult woman who had mild COVID-19 (a few samples of this study predate the infection). Cell type and time point are not known.

This sequence joins TRBV18 and TRBJ1-1; D uncertain. The V gene lost 2 bases and the J gene lost 0 bases, with 16 bases spanning the gap. CDR1 is KGHSH and CDR2 is LQKENI in the germline V gene. The CDR3 is 17 amino acids. The CDR3 loop is CASSPRVWNNMNTEAFF. CDR3 nucleotides: TGTGCCAGCTCACCAAGGGTTTGGAACAACATGAACACTGAAGCTTTCTTT.

The rearrangement uses TRBV20-1 and TRBJ1-6; 7 bases are a match to TRBD1. CDR3 length: 13 amino acids. Looked up from germline, CDR1 is DFQATT and CDR2 is SNEGSKA (reference sequence). J lost 6 bases, V lost 4 bases, and 3 bases had no gene match. The CDR3 DNA is TGCAGTGCTACGGGACAGCCTAATTCACCCCTCCACTTT. Protein product: CSATGQPNSPLHF.

Ten or more counts support this clonotype. The chain couples TRBV20-1 to TRBJ2-7; 10 bases line up with TRBD2. The CDR3 extends over 14 amino acids. V lost 0 bases and J lost 4; bases outside the gene matches: 3. CDR1 and CDR2 from the germline V gene are DFQATT and SNEGSKA (reference sequence). The CDR3 coding sequence is TGCAGTGCTAGAGATCTAGCGGGAGTTTACGAGCAGTACTTC. Translating it yields CSARDLAGVYEQYF.

This clonotype was counted a few times. In nucleotides, the CDR3 is TGCGCCAGCAGCTTGGTATCAGGTGCATCCCCGTTCTTC. This encodes CASSLVSGASPFF. The rearrangement joins TRBV5-1 to TRBJ2-1; no clear D. Trimming shortened V by 0 bases and J by 15 bases, and 16 bases separated the two germline ends. The CDR3 has 13 residues. Germline-derived CDR1 and CDR2 are SGHRS and YFSETQ. The full variable domain, in which reference TRBV5-1 and TRBJ2-1 provide the parts outside the CDR3, is KAGVTQTPRYLIKTRGQQVTLSCSPISGHRSVSWYQQTPGQGLQFLFEYFSETQRNKGNFPGRFSGRQFSNSRSEMNVSTLELGDSALYLCASSLVSGASPFFGPGTRLTVL.

The rearrangement joins TRBV6-6 to TRBJ1-5; D perhaps matches TRBD1 (6 bases). V lost 3 bases to trimming and J lost 6 bases, with 18 bases between them. Germline CDR1 is MNHNY and CDR2 is SVGAGI (reference sequence). The CDR3 runs to 16 residues. The CDR3 bases are TGTGCCAGCAGTTATTCAGACAGGACACACGGTCAGCCCCAGCATTTT. Protein: CASSYSDRTHGQPQHF.

J is TRBJ1-4 and V is TRBV7-9; no firm D call. V was cut by 10 bases and J by 2 bases, with 14 bases left in between. Germline loops: CDR1 SEHNR, CDR2 FQNEAQ (reference sequence). The CDR3 spans 14 residues. This chain's CDR3 is CATAQGGTNEKLFF. Here the CDR3 DNA reads TGTGCCACCGCCCAAGGCGGGACTAATGAAAAACTGTTTTTT.

This clonotype was found a few times. The chain uses TRBV9 and TRBJ1-2; no clear D gene. The CDR3 length is 16 residues. Trimming left V 6 bases short and J 6 bases short, with 24 bases between. Germline lookup yields CDR1 SGDLS and CDR2 YYNGEE. CDR3 DNA sequence: TGTGCCAGCAATCGGTGGGATTGGATAGGAGATGATGGCTACACCTTC. Protein sequence: CASNRWDWIGDDGYTF.

V is TRBV29-1 and J is TRBJ2-2; 7 nucleotides match TRBD1. The germline CDR1 and CDR2 sequences are SQVTM and ANQGSEA. Trimming at V came to 6 bases and at J to 5 bases, leaving 9 bases not matched to a gene. This CDR3 is 14 amino acids long. CDR3 protein: CSVAGTAITGELFF. The CDR3 DNA reads as TGCAGCGTAGCCGGGACAGCGATAACCGGGGAGCTGTTTTTT.

This chain connects TRBV4-1 to TRBJ2-7; perhaps TRBD1 as D (5 bases). The germline gives CDR1 MGHRA, CDR2 YSYEKL. The V and J ends lost 0 bases and 3 bases respectively, with 15 bases between them. This CDR3 region has 16 residues. This CDR3 reads CASSQDWTSAFYEQYF. The CDR3 nucleotides read TGCGCCAGCAGCCAAGATTGGACATCAGCTTTCTACGAGCAGTACTTC.

The rearrangement links TRBV15 to TRBJ2-3, with 8 bases fitting TRBD2. Germline CDR1 LNHNV, CDR2 YYDKDF (reference sequence). The CDR3 contains 16 residues. J lost 2 bases, V lost 0 bases, and 4 bases had no gene match. The CDR3 DNA sequence: TGTGCCACCAGCAGAGAAGCGGGAGTGTTCACAGATACGCAGTATTTT. Protein product: CATSREAGVFTDTQYF.

This chain connects TRBV4-2 to TRBJ1-3; a weak D match, TRBD1 (6 bases). V dropped 2 bases and J dropped 2 bases, with 7 bases sitting between them. CDR1 and CDR2 from the germline V gene are LGHNA and YNFKEQ. The CDR3 length is 14 residues. As DNA, the CDR3 is TGTGCCAGCAGCCAACAGGGGACTGGAAACACCATATATTTT. It is translated as CASSQQGTGNTIYF.

This clonotype was counted at least ten times. The genes are TRBV7-2 and TRBJ2-3, with 8 bases matching TRBD1. The germline gives CDR1 SGHTA, CDR2 FQGNSA. This CDR3 region has 14 residues. The junction had 5 bases not matched to a gene; V was cut back by 5 bases and J by 4 bases. In DNA form, the CDR3 reads TGTGCCAGCAGCCAAGACAGGGGCCCAGATACGCAGTATTTT. Its translation: CASSQDRGPDTQYF.